This TCR beta chain was observed in a study of cytomegalovirus exposure and HLA in healthy donors. CDR1 SGHRS and CDR2 YFSETQ come from the germline V gene. The CDR3 has 14 residues. The V and J ends lost 5 bases and 10 bases, in that order; junction bases with no gene match: 12. General study findings and limits: Rarity held for most TCR sequences, but there were some public TCRs that occurred in many donors. High specificity and sensitivity for cytomegalovirus status were reported for the classifier.

This clone has just a few counts. Its target is unknown. PCR employed 60 Vbeta and 13 Jbeta primers. As originally analysed: The authors later counted roughly 77 million unique TCR beta chains, about 11 million of them shared. Sequencing used immunoSEQ multiplex PCR; TCRdb keeps in-frame clones, though not all of them. The D gene and trimming were derived from the DNA, and the V and J assignments and clone size from that table. The data hold under 200,000 clones, with 86% observed a single time. The sequencing input was PBMCs. This chain uses TRBV5-1 with TRBJ2-1, with 7 bases aligning to TRBD2. This TCR came from a woman in her twenties or thirties in good health and CMV-seronegative. The CDR3 DNA reads TGCGCCAGCAGTACACGGGAGGAGGGACGGGAGCAGTTCTTC. Protein sequence: CASSTREEGREQFF.